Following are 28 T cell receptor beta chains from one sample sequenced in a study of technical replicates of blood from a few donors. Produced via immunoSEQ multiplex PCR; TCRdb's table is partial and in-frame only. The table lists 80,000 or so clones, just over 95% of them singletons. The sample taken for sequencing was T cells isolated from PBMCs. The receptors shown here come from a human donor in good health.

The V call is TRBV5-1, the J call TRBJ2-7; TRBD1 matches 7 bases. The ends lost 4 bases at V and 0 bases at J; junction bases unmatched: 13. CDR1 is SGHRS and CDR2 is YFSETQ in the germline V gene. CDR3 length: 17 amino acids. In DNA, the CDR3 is TGCGCCAGCAGCGGGACCCTCCGGGACAGTAACTCCTACGAGCAGTACTTC. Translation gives CASSGTLRDSNSYEQYF.

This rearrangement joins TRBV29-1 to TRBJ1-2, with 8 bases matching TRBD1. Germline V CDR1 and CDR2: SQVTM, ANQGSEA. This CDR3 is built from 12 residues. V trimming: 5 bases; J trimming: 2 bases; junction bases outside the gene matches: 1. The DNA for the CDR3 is TGCAGCGTTCGGGACAGGAACTATGGCTACACCTTC. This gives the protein CSVRDRNYGYTF.

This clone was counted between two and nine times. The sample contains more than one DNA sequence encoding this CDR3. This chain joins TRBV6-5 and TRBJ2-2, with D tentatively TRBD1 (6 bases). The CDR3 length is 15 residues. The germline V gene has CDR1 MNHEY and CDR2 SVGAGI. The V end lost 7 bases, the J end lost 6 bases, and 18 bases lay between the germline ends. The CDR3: CASTINRDVAGELFF. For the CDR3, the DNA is TGTGCCAGCACCATAAACAGGGATGTAGCCGGGGAGCTGTTTTTT.

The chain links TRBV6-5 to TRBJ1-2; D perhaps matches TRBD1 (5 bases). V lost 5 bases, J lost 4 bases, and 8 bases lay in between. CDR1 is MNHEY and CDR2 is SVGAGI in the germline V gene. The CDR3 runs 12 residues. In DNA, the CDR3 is TGTGCCAGCAGTCGGGGGATCTATGGCTACACCTTC. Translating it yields CASSRGIYGYTF.

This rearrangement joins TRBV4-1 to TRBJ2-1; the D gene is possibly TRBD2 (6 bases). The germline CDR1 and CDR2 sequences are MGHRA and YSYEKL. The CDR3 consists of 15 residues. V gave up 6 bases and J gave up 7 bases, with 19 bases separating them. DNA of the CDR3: TGCGCCAGCAGTTCCGGGAGAATGGATTTAAATGAGCAGTTCTTC. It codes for CASSSGRMDLNEQFF.

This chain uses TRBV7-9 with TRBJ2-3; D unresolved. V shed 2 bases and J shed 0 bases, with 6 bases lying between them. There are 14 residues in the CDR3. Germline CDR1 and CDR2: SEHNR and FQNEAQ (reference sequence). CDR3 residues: CASSLWPSTDTQYF. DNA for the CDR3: TGTGCCAGCAGCTTATGGCCTAGCACAGATACGCAGTATTTT.

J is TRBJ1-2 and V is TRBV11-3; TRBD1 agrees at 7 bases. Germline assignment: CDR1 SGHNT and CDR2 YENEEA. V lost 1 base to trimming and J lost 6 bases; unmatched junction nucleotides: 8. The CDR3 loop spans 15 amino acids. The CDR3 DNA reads TGTGCCAGCAGCTTAGGATTATGGGACAGCCATGGCTACACCTTC. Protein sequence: CASSLGLWDSHGYTF. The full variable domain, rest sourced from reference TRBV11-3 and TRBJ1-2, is EAGVVQSPRYKIIEKKQPVAFWCNPISGHNTLYWYLQNLGQGPELLIRYENEEAVDDSQLPKDRFSAERLKGVDSTLKIQPAELGDSAVYLCASSLGLWDSHGYTFGSGTRLTVV.

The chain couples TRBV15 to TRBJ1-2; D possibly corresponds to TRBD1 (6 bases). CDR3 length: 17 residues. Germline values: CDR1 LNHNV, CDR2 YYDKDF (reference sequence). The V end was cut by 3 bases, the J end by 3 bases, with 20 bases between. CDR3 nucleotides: TGTGCCACCAGCAGCGTCGGTCAGGGGTTTGTCGACTATGGCTACACCTTC. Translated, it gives CATSSVGQGFVDYGYTF.

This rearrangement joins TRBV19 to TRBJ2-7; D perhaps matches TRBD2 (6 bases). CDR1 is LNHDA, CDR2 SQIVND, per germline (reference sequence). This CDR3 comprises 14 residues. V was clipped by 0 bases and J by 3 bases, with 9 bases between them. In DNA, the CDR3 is TGTGCCAGTAGTATAGAGACTAGTGTCTACGAGCAGTACTTC. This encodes CASSIETSVYEQYF.

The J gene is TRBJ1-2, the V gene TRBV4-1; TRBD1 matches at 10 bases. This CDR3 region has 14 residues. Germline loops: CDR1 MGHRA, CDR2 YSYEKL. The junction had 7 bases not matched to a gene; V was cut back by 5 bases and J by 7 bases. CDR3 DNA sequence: TGCGCCAGCAGCGCCGTGGGACAGGGGCTTGGCTACACCTTC. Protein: CASSAVGQGLGYTF.

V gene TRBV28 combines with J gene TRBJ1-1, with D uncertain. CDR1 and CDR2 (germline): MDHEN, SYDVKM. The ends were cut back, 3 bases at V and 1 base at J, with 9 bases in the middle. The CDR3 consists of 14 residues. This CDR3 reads CASSFFRGNTEAFF. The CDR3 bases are TGTGCCAGCAGTTTCTTCCGGGGGAACACTGAAGCTTTCTTT.

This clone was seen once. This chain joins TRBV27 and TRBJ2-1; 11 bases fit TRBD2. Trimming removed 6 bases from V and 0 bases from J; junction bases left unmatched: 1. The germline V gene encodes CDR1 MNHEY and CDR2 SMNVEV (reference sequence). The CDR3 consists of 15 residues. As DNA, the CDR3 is TGTGCCAGCAGGACTAGCGGGGTCTCCTACAATGAGCAGTTCTTC. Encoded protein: CASRTSGVSYNEQFF.

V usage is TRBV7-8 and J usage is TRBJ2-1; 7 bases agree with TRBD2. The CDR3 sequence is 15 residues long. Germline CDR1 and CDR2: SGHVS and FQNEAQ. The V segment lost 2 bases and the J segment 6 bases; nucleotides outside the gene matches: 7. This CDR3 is CASSLRDYHGNEQFF. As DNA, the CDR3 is TGTGCCAGCAGCTTAAGGGACTACCATGGCAATGAGCAGTTCTTC. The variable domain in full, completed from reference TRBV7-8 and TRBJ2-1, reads GAGVSQSPRYKVAKRGQDVALRCDPISGHVSLFWYQQALGQGPEFLTYFQNEAQLDKSGLPSDRFFAERPEGSVSTLKIQRTQQEDSAVYLCASSLRDYHGNEQFFGPGTRLTVL.

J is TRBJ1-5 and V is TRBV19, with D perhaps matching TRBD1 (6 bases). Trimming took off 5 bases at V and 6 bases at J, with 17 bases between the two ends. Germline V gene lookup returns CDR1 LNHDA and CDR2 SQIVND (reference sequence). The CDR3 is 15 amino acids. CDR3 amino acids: CASSLFGGAAQPQHF. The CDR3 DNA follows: TGTGCCAGTAGTCTTTTCGGGGGGGCCGCTCAGCCCCAGCATTTT.

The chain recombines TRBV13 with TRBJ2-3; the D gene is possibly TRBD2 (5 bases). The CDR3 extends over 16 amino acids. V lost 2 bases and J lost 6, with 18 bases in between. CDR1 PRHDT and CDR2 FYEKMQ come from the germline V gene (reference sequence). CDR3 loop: CASSLSTYVSGDTQYF. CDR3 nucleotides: TGTGCCAGCAGCTTATCCACTTACGTCTCGGGGGATACGCAGTATTTT.

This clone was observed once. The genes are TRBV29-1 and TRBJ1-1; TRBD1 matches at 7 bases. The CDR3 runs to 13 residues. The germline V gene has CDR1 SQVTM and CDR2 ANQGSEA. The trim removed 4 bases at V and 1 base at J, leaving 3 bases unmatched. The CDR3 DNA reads TGCAGCGTTGCGACAGGGACGAACACTGAAGCTTTCTTT. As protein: CSVATGTNTEAFF.

Here the CDR3 reads CASSRREGRENEQFF. CDR3 DNA sequence: TGTGCCAGCAGCAGGCGGGAGGGCCGTGAGAATGAGCAGTTCTTC. This chain joins TRBV21-1 and TRBJ2-1; the D call TRBD2 from the table was never checked on the DNA. TRBV21-1 represents a pseudogene. This CDR3 has 15 residues.

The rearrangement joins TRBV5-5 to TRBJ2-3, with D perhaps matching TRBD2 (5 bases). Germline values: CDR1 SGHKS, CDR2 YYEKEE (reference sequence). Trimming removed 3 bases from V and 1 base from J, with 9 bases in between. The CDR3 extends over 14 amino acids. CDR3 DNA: TGTGCCAGCAGCTGGGAGCTGGGCACAGATACGCAGTATTTT. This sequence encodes CASSWELGTDTQYF.

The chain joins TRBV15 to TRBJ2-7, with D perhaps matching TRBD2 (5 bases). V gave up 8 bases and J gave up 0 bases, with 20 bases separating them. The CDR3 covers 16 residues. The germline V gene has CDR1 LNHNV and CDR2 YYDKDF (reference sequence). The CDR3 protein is CATALEENPSSYEQYF. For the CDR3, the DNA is TGTGCCACCGCATTGGAGGAAAACCCTAGCTCCTACGAGCAGTACTTC.

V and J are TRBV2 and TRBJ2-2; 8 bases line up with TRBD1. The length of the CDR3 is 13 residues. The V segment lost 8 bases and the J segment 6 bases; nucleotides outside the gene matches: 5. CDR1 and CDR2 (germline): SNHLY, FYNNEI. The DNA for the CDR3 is TGTGCCAGCGGACAGGGAGGCTCCGGGGAGCTGTTTTTT. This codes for CASGQGGSGELFF.

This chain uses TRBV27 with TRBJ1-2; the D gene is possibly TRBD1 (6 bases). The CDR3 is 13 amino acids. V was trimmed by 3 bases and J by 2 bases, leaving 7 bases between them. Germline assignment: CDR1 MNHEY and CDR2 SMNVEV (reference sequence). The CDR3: CASSFDRNYGYTF. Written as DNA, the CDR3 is TGTGCCAGCAGTTTTGACAGGAACTATGGCTACACCTTC.

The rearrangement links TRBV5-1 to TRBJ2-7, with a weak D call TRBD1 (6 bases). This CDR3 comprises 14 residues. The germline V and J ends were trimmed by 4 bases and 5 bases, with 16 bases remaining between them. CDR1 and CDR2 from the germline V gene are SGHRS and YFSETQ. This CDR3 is CASSRVTGSHEQYF. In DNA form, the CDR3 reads TGCGCCAGCAGCCGAGTTACAGGGTCCCACGAGCAGTACTTC.

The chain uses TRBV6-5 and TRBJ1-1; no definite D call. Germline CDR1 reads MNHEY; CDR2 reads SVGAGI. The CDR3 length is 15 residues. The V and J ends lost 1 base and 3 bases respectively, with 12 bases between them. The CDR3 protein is CASSYLLGGHTEAFF. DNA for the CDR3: TGTGCCAGCAGTTACTTACTAGGCGGACACACTGAAGCTTTCTTT.

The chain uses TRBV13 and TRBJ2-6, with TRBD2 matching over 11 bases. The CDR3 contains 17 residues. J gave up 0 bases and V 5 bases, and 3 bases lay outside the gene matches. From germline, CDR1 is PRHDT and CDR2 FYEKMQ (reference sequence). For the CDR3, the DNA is TGTGCCAGCAGCCGTGGACTAGCGGGCTCTGGGGCCAACGTCCTGACTTTC. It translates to CASSRGLAGSGANVLTF.

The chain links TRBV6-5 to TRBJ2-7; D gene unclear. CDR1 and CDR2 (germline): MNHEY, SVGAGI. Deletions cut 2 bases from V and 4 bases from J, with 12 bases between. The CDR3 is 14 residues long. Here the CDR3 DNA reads TGTGCCAGCAGTTACACCCAATACAGTTACGAGCAGTACTTC. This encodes CASSYTQYSYEQYF.

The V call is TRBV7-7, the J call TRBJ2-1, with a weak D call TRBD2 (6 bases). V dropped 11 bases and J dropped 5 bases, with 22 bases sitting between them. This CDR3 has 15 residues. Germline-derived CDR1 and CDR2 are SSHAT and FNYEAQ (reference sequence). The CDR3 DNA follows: TGTGCCCGGGCGGGGAGTCCTTTTGAGGACAATGAGCAGTTCTTC. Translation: CARAGSPFEDNEQFF.

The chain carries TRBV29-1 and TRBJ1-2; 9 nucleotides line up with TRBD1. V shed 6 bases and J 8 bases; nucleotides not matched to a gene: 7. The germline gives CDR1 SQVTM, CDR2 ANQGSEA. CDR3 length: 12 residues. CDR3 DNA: TGCAGCGTCGGGGACAGGGTGGTCGGCTACACCTTC. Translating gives CSVGDRVVGYTF.

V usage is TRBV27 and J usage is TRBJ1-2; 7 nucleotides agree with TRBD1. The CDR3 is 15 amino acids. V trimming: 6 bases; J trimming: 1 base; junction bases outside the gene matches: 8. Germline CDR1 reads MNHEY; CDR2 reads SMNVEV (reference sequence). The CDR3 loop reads CASSLGTDYNYGYTF. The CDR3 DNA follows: TGTGCCAGCAGCCTAGGGACAGACTATAACTATGGCTACACCTTC.